This T cell receptor (beta chain) was found in a study of blood T cell repertoires in COVID-19. Study overall: Collection of acute and convalescent COVID-19 samples took place in the United States, Italy and Spain.

Sequenced by immunoSEQ multiplex PCR; TCRdb stores in-frame clones only, minus some. The sample has about 270,000 clones, around 89% seen once. Those who participated ranged in age from about 18 to 89 years and resided in about two dozen US areas. Allocation to cohorts depended on clinical history reported by the participants. Germline assignment: CDR1 SGHAT and CDR2 FQNNGV. V lost 6 bases to trimming and J lost 5 bases, with 16 bases between them. This CDR3 contains 15 residues. The clonotype was recovered from a woman under 30 who had recovered from COVID-19. The material sequenced was PBMCs or T cells enriched from blood (not recorded which). The chain joins TRBV11-2 to TRBJ2-2; TRBD2 is a possible D gene (6 bases). DNA for the CDR3: TGTGCCAGCAGGCAGCATGGCAGCGGGACCGGGGAGCTGTTTTTT. This codes for CASRQHGSGTGELFF.